This section outlines one T cell receptor beta chain sequence together with its context. A second PCR of 7 to 11 cycles used a sample-barcoded 5' primer and a J-beta primer mix. TCRdb redid the calling of the 5' RACE reads with MiXCR, one entry per CDR3 protein. This table has just over 1 million distinct CDR3 sequences, roughly 45% appearing once. This sample was included in a study of blood T cells in healthy people across ages. Isolation yielded PBMCs, at least 7 million per sample, in every case. Per sample, extraction of total RNA gave at least 6 micrograms in every case. The CDR3 length is 13 residues. Germline CDR1 is LNHDA and CDR2 is SQIVND (reference sequence).

The source of this sequence is a woman aged 60-75 years in good health. J is TRBJ2-5 and V is TRBV19; 8 bases line up with TRBD1. Matching the DNA end better, TRBJ2-4 makes the J call doubtful. What was sequenced was blood. The CDR3, as DNA: TGTGCCAGTAGTCCGACAGGGGTTGGCATTCAGTACTTC. It specifies CASSPTGVGIQYF.